What follows are 9 T cell receptor beta chains derived from one specimen sequenced in a study of T cell changes during pregnancy in multiple sclerosis (dated by TCRdb to 2018 to 2020). Libraries came from the immunoSEQ multiplex PCR assay. In TCRdb, the immuneACCESS table is reduced to in-frame sequences with V and J assigned. These tables do not hold every clone; where another copy was compared, an unresolved V gene accounts for under half, and the others remain unexplained. The sample contains around 48,000 clones, about 92% of them found a single time. Less than 4% of the sample comes from the top ten. This specimen was CD8+ T cells from peripheral blood mononuclear cells, taken before pregnancy. These receptor sequences come from a female donor with multiple sclerosis, enrolled in a pregnancy study.

The chain recombines TRBV7-2 with TRBJ2-3; 14 bases are a match to TRBD2. The V and J ends lost 4 bases and 0 bases, in that order; junction bases with no gene match: 9. Germline loops: CDR1 SGHTA, CDR2 FQGNSA. There are 19 residues in the CDR3. Written as DNA, the CDR3 is TGTGCCAGCAGCTCCCCGGGACTAGCGGGGGTAACTAGCACAGATACGCAGTATTTT. This codes for CASSSPGLAGVTSTDTQYF.

This clone was seen a few times. The chain couples TRBV6-5 to TRBJ1-2, with TRBD1 matching over 9 bases. CDR3 length: 13 amino acids. Trimming took 2 bases from V and 12 from J; bases not matched to a gene: 7. Germline-derived CDR1 and CDR2 are MNHEY and SVGAGI. The DNA for the CDR3 is TGTGCCAGCAGTTACGACAGGGACAGGGAAAACACCTTC. As protein: CASSYDRDRENTF.

The chain carries TRBV5-4 and TRBJ2-7; D remains ambiguous. This CDR3 is 16 amino acids long. V lost 4 bases and J 4 bases, leaving 21 bases between the germline ends. Germline CDR1 is SGHNT and CDR2 is YYREEE (reference sequence). CDR3 sequence: CASSDELVTGEYEQYF. Written as DNA, the CDR3 is TGTGCCAGCAGCGACGAACTTGTTACCGGAGAATACGAGCAGTACTTC.

A note on this clone: An end of the junction differs from the germline gene, which may be a read error. The chain couples TRBV14 to TRBJ1-1; no definite D call. Germline V gene sequence: CDR1 SGHDN, CDR2 FVKESK. CDR3 length: 13 residues. The CDR3 DNA reads as TGTGCCAGCAGCCCGTTGCCCCCGAGACAAGGAAGCTTT. Translated: CASSPLPPRQGSF.

The rearrangement uses TRBV7-9 and TRBJ2-5; 10 bases map to TRBD2. V shed 5 bases and J 1 base; nucleotides not matched to a gene: 4. This CDR3 region has 15 residues. Germline V CDR1 and CDR2: SEHNR, FQNEAQ (reference sequence). CDR3 amino acids: CASSNSGGAQETQYF. CDR3 nucleotide sequence: TGTGCCAGCAGCAACAGCGGGGGGGCCCAAGAGACCCAGTACTTC.

This chain links TRBV7-2 with TRBJ2-2, with D tentatively TRBD2 (6 bases). Germline-derived CDR1 and CDR2 are SGHTA and FQGNSA. The V gene lost 5 bases and the J gene lost 6 bases, with 13 bases spanning the gap. This CDR3 spans 14 amino acids. CDR3 in DNA: TGTGCCAGCAGCCTCCCGGGGGAAGCCGGGGAGCTGTTTTTT. Its translation is CASSLPGEAGELFF.

The CDR3 region is CASSVLAGGPAQYF. The DNA of the CDR3 is TGTGCCAGTAGTGTTCTAGCGGGGGGGCCTGCGCAGTATTTT. The gene calls are TRBV19 and TRBJ2-3, with TRBD2 identical over 12 bases. The CDR3 is 14 amino acids. V lost 5 bases and J lost 10; bases outside the gene matches: 7. Looked up from germline, CDR1 is LNHDA and CDR2 is SQIVND (reference sequence).

This clone was counted once. The CDR3 DNA is TGTGCCAGTAGCTACTCGCGGGGGGCCTACAATGAGCAGTTCTTC. Residues: CASSYSRGAYNEQFF. The rearrangement uses TRBV19 and TRBJ2-1, with 8 bases that match TRBD2. V gave up 6 bases and J gave up 2 bases; unmatched junction bases: 6. This CDR3 contains 15 residues. CDR1 is LNHDA and CDR2 is SQIVND in the germline V gene (reference sequence).

The rearrangement joins TRBV7-9 to TRBJ2-7, with D perhaps TRBD1 (8 bases). V was shortened by 3 bases and J by 5 bases, with 17 bases between the two germline ends. Germline loops: CDR1 SEHNR, CDR2 FQNEAQ (reference sequence). The CDR3 consists of 15 residues. CDR3 loop: CASSLGGTGRNEQYF. CDR3 coding DNA: TGTGCCAGCAGCTTGGGAGGGACAGGCAGAAACGAGCAGTACTTC.